This is a list of T cell receptor beta chains from one sample in a study of identical twins. TCRdb re-called the 5' RACE reads with MiXCR, one entry per CDR3 protein. Of roughly 230,000 distinct CDR3 sequences in the sample, about 8.3% are singletons; the top ten hold less than 4%. These sequences were also reported in another study, on yellow fever vaccine responses in identical twins.

The sample consisted of CD8+ T cells sorted from blood. These TCRs come from a woman aged 18 to 35 in good health. Both conserved end residues are part of each CDR3. A D gene is named only where the DNA matches it firmly. The size entry is marked missing in some rows and otherwise reads once, few, many or a size class.

TRBV20-1	TRBJ1-4	.	few	CSASWGRADEKLFF	TGCAGTGCTAGTTGGGGTCGGGCGGATGAAAAACTGTTTTTT
TRBV11-2	TRBJ2-7	.	.	CASSWGHSYEQYF	TGTGCCAGCAGCTGGGGTCATTCCTACGAGCAGTACTTC
TRBV3-1	TRBJ2-5	.	few	CASSHYLGAYQETQYF	TGTGCCAGCAGCCACTACCTGGGGGCGTACCAAGAGACCCAGTACTTC
TRBV6-1	TRBJ2-7	TRBD2	.	CASSPGGGNSYEQYF	TGTGCCAGCAGCCCTGGCGGGGGGAACTCCTACGAGCAGTACTTC
TRBV6-2/TRBV6-3	TRBJ2-3	.	few	CASTLRGSRTDTQYF	TGTGCCAGCACCTTACGGGGAAGCCGCACAGATACGCAGTATTTT
TRBV12-5	TRBJ2-5	TRBD2	many	CASASGGLGETQYF	TGTGCTAGTGCCTCGGGGGGATTGGGGGAGACCCAGTACTTC
TRBV11-2	TRBJ2-1	.	.	CASSLAGDREDEQFF	TGTGCCAGCAGCCTAGCGGGGGACAGGGAAGATGAGCAGTTCTTC
TRBV28	TRBJ1-6	TRBD1	few	CASSKRQGAGSPLHF	TGTGCCAGCAGTAAAAGACAGGGGGCAGGGTCACCCCTCCACTTT
TRBV6-2/TRBV6-3	TRBJ2-5	TRBD1	many	CASRPTGVETQYF	TGTGCCAGCAGACCTACAGGGGTAGAGACCCAGTACTTC
TRBV28	TRBJ1-1	TRBD1	many	CASSLSTVTGANTEAFF	TGTGCCAGCAGTTTATCTACTGTGACAGGGGCGAACACTGAAGCTTTCTTT
TRBV7-9	TRBJ2-1	TRBD2	few	CASSHGRGLAGDNEQFF	TGTGCCAGCAGCCACGGGCGGGGGCTAGCGGGGGACAATGAGCAGTTCTTC
TRBV28	TRBJ2-7	TRBD1	.	CASSRGTGDEQYF	TGTGCCAGCAGTCGTGGGACAGGGGACGAGCAGTACTTC
TRBV6-5	TRBJ2-2	.	few	CASSYGRGAGELFF	TGTGCCAGCAGTTACGGCAGGGGGGCCGGGGAGCTGTTTTTT
TRBV6-2/TRBV6-3	TRBJ1-1	TRBD1	many	CASSYGTDSLLNTEAFF	TGTGCCAGCAGTTACGGGACAGACTCCCTCCTGAACACTGAAGCTTTCTTT
TRBV20-1	TRBJ1-1	.	.	CSARAGHTEAFF	TGCAGTGCTAGAGCAGGCCACACTGAAGCTTTCTTT
TRBV29-1	TRBJ1-5	TRBD1	few	CSVLEGAWNQPQHF	TGCAGCGTCCTTGAGGGGGCCTGGAATCAGCCCCAGCATTTT